This T cell receptor (beta chain) was obtained from a study of early T cells in non-severe SARS-CoV-2 infection. Each CDR3 protein is one row after TCRdb ran MiXCR on the 5' RACE reads. This table has 50,000 to 70,000 distinct CDR3 sequences, over 4.5% appearing once. Study-level results: Database matching using VDJdb favored anti-spike CD8 responses, with private and CD4 specificities left missing.

This CDR3 is built from 12 residues. Germline V gives CDR1 SGHVS, CDR2 FQNEAQ. V was shortened by 5 bases and J by 6 bases, with 7 bases between the two germline ends. A word on this clonotype: Antigen specificity is unknown.

The chain has TRBV7-8 and TRBJ2-2; D is undetermined. The TCR originated in an adult who was a healthcare worker with PCR-confirmed SARS-CoV-2 infection or an uninfected control (not recorded which). The specimen was whole blood, collected at baseline. This chain's CDR3 is CASSPTAGELFF. The CDR3 DNA sequence: TGTGCCAGCAGCCCAACCGCCGGGGAGCTGTTTTTT. Looking up the rest from reference TRBV7-8 and TRBJ2-2 gives the full variable domain: GAGVSQSPRYKVAKRGQDVALRCDPISGHVSLFWYQQALGQGPEFLTYFQNEAQLDKSGLPSDRFFAERPEGSVSTLKIQRTQQEDSAVYLCASSPTAGELFFGEGSRLTVL.